This TCR beta chain was documented in a study of CD8+ T cells in alopecia areata. This clone occurred a few times. The germline and genes are mouse ones. The read falls 4 residues short of the CDR3 end, and the missing part is taken from the germline J gene. The sorting of pooled cutaneous lymph node cells relied on CD4, CD8alpha, NKG2D, NKG2ACE and other markers. The CDR3 has 17 residues. Trimming took 0 bases from V and 1 from J; bases not matched to a gene: 5. CDR1 NSHNY and CDR2 SYGAGN come from the germline V gene. Extraction of RNA preceded its reverse transcription into cDNA, which served as the sequencing template. Clones were read by immunoSEQ multiplex PCR, and TCRdb kept only the in-frame ones, dropping some. This sample carries 270,000 or so clones, none of them present only once.

Sequencing input: CD4+ T cells sorted from a lymph node. V is TRBV13-1 and J is TRBJ2-5, with 10 bases aligning to TRBD2. This receptor was taken from a C3H/HeJ mouse with alopecia areata. These mice share the MHC haplotype H2-k. The CDR3 protein is CASSDAGGARDQDTQYF. The sequenced part of the CDR3 DNA is TGTGCCAGCAGTGATGCTGGGGGGGCGCGGGACCAAGAC.